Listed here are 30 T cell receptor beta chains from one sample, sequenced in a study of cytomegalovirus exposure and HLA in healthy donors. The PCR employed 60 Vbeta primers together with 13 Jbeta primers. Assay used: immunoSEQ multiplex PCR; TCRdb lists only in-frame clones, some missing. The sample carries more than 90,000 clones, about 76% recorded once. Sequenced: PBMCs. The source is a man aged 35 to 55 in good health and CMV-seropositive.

The CDR3 nucleotides read TGTGCCAGCAGTCCACCCACACAGGAAAAACTGTTTTTT. Translation: CASSPPTQEKLFF. The rearrangement links TRBV5-6 to TRBJ1-4; D is unclear. The germline gives CDR1 SGHDT, CDR2 YYEEEE. The CDR3 sequence is 13 residues long. V was clipped by 5 bases and J by 8 bases, with 13 bases between them.

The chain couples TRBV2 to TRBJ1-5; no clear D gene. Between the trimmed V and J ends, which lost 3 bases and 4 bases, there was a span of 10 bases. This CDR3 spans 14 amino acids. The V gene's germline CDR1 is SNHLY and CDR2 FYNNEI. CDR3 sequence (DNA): TGTGCCAGCAGTGAGTCAGAAATAAATCAGCCCCAGCATTTT. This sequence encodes CASSESEINQPQHF.

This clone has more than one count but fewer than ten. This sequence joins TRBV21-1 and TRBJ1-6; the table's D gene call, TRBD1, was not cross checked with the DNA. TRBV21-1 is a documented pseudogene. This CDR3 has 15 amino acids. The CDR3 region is CASSEPPDYNSPLHF. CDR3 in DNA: TGTGCCAGCAGCGAACCTCCAGATTATAATTCACCCCTCCACTTT.

The CDR3 loop is CASSSGTGGINYGYTF. The CDR3 bases are TGCGCCAGCAGTTCCGGGACAGGGGGGATTAACTATGGCTACACCTTC. The chain employs TRBV5-1 and TRBJ1-2; 11 positions match TRBD1. This CDR3 has 16 residues. With 5 bases clipped from V and 1 base from J, the junction kept 7 bases outside the gene matches. Germline CDR1 SGHRS, CDR2 YFSETQ.

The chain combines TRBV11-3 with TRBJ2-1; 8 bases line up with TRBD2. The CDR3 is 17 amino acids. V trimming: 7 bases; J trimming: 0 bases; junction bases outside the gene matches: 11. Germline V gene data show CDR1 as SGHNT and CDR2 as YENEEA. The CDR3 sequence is CASTKLGGRSSYNEQFF. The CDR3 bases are TGTGCCAGCACCAAATTAGGCGGGAGGAGCTCCTACAATGAGCAGTTCTTC.

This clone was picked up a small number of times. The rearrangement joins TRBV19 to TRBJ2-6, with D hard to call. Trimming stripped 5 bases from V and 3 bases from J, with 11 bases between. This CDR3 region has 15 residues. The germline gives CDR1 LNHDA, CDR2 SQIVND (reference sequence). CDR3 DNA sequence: TGTGCCAGTAGTCTAGGTCGTAGTGGGGCCAACGTCCTGACTTTC. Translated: CASSLGRSGANVLTF.

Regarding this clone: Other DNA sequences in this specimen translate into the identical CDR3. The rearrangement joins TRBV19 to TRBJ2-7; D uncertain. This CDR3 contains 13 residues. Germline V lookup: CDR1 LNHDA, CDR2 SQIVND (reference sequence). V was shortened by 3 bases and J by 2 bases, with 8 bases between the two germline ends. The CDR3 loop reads CASSIGLAYEQYF. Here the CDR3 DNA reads TGTGCCAGTAGTATTGGGCTTGCCTACGAGCAGTACTTC.

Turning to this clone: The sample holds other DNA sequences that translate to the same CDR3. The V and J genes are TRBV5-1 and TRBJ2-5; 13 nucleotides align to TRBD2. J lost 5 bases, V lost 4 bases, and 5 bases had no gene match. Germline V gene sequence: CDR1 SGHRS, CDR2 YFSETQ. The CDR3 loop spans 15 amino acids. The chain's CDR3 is CASSRTSGGAETQYF. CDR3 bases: TGCGCCAGCAGCAGGACTAGCGGGGGCGCGGAGACCCAGTACTTC.

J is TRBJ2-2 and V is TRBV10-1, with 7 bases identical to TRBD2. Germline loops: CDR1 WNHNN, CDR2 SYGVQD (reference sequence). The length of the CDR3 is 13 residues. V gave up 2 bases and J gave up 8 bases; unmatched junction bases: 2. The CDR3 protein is CASSEGLEGELFF. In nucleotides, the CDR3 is TGCGCCAGCAGTGAGGGACTAGAGGGGGAGCTGTTTTTT.

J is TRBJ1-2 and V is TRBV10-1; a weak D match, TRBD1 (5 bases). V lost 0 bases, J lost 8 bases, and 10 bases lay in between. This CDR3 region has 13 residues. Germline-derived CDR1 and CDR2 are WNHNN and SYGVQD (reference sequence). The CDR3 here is CASSESRGGGYTF. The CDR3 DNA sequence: TGCGCCAGCAGTGAGTCAAGGGGAGGGGGCTACACCTTC.

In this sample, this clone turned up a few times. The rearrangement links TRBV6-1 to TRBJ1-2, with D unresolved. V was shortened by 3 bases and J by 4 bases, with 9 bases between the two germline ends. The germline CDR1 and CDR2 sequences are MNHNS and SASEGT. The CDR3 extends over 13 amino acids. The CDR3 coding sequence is TGTGCCAGCAGTGACCGCAACTTCTATGGCTACACCTTC. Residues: CASSDRNFYGYTF.

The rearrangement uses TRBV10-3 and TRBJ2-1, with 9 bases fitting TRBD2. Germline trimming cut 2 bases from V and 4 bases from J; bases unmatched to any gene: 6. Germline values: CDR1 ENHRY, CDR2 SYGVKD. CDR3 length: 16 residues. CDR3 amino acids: CAISEPASGGYNEQFF. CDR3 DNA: TGTGCCATCAGTGAGCCCGCGAGCGGGGGGTACAATGAGCAGTTCTTC.

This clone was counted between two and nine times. In DNA, the CDR3 is TGCGCCAGCAGCCAAGAGGGGGGAGGGCGCGAGCAGTACTTC. It specifies CASSQEGGGREQYF. The J gene is TRBJ2-7, the V gene TRBV4-1; 7 bases match TRBD2. The junction had 5 bases not matched to a gene; V was cut back by 0 bases and J by 6 bases. The CDR3 consists of 14 residues. Looked up from germline, CDR1 is MGHRA and CDR2 is YSYEKL.

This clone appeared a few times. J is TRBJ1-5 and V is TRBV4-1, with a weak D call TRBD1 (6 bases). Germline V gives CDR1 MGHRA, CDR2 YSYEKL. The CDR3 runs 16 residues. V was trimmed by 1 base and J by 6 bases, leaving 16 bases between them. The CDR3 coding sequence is TGCGCCAGCAGCCAAGGCCAGGGGAGACGGACTCAGCCCCAGCATTTT. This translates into CASSQGQGRRTQPQHF.

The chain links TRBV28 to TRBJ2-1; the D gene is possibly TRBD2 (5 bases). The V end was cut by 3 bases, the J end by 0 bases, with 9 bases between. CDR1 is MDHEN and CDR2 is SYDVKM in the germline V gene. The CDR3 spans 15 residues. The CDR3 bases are TGTGCCAGCAGTTTGTGGGAGAGCTCCTACAATGAGCAGTTCTTC. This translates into CASSLWESSYNEQFF. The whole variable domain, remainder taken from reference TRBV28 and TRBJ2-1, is DVKVTQSSRYLVKRTGEKVFLECVQDMDHENMFWYRQDPGLGLRLIYFSYDVKMKEKGDIPEGYSVSREKKERFSLILESASTNQTSMYLCASSLWESSYNEQFFGPGTRLTVL.

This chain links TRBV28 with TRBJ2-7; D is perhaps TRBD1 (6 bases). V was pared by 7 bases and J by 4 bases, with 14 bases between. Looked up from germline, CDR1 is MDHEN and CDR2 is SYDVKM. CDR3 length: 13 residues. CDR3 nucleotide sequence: TGTGCCAGCACCCGGACAGTTCGTTACGAGCAGTACTTC. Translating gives CASTRTVRYEQYF.

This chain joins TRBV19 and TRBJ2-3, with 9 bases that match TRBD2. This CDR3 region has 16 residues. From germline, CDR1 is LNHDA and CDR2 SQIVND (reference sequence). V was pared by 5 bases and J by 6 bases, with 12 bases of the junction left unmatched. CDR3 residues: CASSPGVLAGTDTQYF. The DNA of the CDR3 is TGTGCCAGTAGTCCCGGGGTGCTAGCGGGAACTGATACGCAGTATTTT.

For the CDR3, the DNA is TGTGCCAGCAGCTTAGAAGTGGGAGGACGCGAGCAGTACTTC. Translated, it gives CASSLEVGGREQYF. This chain joins TRBV7-9 and TRBJ2-7, with a tentative D call TRBD2 (6 bases). The CDR3 contains 14 residues. Per the germline V gene, CDR1 is SEHNR and CDR2 is FQNEAQ (reference sequence). V was clipped by 1 base and J by 6 bases, with 13 bases between them.

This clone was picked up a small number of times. The CDR3 region is CASGGQGAWETQYF. The CDR3 bases are TGTGCCAGTGGTGGACAGGGGGCTTGGGAGACCCAGTACTTC. The chain joins TRBV19 to TRBJ2-5; 11 positions match TRBD1. V gave up 8 bases and J gave up 5 bases; unmatched junction bases: 7. The CDR3 sequence is 14 residues long. In germline, CDR1 is LNHDA, CDR2 SQIVND (reference sequence).

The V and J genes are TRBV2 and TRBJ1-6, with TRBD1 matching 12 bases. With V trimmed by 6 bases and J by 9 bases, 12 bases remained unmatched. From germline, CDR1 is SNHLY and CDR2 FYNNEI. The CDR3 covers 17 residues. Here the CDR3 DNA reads TGTGCCAGCAGAGCGGGGACAGGGGGCGTTGTGAGTTCACCCCTCCACTTT. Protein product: CASRAGTGGVVSSPLHF.

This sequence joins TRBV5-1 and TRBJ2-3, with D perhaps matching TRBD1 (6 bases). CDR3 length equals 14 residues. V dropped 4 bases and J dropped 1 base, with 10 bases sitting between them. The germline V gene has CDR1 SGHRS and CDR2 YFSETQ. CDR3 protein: CASSVDSRTDTQYF. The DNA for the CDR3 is TGCGCCAGCAGCGTGGACAGCCGCACAGATACGCAGTATTTT.

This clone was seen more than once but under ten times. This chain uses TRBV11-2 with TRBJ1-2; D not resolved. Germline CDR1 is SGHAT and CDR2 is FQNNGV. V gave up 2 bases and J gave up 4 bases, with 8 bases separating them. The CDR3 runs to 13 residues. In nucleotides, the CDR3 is TGTGCCAGCAGCTTACAAGCGAGCTATGGCTACACCTTC. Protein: CASSLQASYGYTF.

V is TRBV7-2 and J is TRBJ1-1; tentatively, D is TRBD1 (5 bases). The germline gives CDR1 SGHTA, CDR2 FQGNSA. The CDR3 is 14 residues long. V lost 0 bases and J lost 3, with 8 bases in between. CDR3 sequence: CASSLAGTDTEAFF. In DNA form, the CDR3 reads TGTGCCAGCAGCTTAGCGGGGACTGACACTGAAGCTTTCTTT.

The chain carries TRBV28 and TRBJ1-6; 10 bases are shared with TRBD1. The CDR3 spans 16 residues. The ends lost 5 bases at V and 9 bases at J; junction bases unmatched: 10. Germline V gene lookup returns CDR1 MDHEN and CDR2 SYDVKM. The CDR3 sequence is CASSRDRGRSSSPLHF. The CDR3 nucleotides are TGTGCCAGCAGTCGAGACAGGGGGCGAAGTAGTTCACCCCTCCACTTT. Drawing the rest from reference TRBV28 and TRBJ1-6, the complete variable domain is DVKVTQSSRYLVKRTGEKVFLECVQDMDHENMFWYRQDPGLGLRLIYFSYDVKMKEKGDIPEGYSVSREKKERFSLILESASTNQTSMYLCASSRDRGRSSSPLHFGNGTRLTVT.

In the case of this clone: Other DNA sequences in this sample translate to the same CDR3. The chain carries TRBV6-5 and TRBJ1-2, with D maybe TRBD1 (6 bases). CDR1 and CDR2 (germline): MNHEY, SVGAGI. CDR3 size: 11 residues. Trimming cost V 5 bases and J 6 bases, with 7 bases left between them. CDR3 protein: CASSQGNGYTF. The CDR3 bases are TGTGCCAGCAGTCAGGGGAATGGCTACACCTTC.

The CDR3 loop reads CASSLEGGVMNTEAFF. As DNA, the CDR3 is TGTGCCAGCAGCTTAGAGGGAGGTGTGATGAACACTGAAGCTTTCTTT. V and J are TRBV11-2 and TRBJ1-1, with D unresolved. CDR1 is SGHAT and CDR2 is FQNNGV in the germline V gene. This CDR3 is built from 16 residues. Trimming stripped 0 bases from V and 0 bases from J, with 11 bases between.

The chain's CDR3 is CASSEGQGYNTEAFF. The CDR3 DNA reads TGTGCCAGCAGCGAGGGACAGGGTTACAACACTGAAGCTTTCTTT. The chain couples TRBV9 to TRBJ1-1, with 9 bases fitting TRBD1. Germline V gene lookup returns CDR1 SGDLS and CDR2 YYNGEE. Trimming took 3 bases from V and 2 from J; bases not matched to a gene: 5. The CDR3 is made up of 15 amino acids.

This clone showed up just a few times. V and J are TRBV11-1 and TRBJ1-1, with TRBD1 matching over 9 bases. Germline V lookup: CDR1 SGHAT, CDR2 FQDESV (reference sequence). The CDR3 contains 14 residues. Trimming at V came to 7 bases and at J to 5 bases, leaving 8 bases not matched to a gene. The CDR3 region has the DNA TGTGCCAGCACCACTACAGGGGGCGGAACTGAAGCTTTCTTT. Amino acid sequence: CASTTTGGGTEAFF. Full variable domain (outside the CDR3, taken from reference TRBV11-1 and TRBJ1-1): EAEVAQSPRYKITEKSQAVAFWCDPISGHATLYWYRQILGQGPELLVQFQDESVVDDSQLPKDRFSAERLKGVDSTLKIQPAELGDSAMYLCASTTTGGGTEAFFGQGTRLTVV.

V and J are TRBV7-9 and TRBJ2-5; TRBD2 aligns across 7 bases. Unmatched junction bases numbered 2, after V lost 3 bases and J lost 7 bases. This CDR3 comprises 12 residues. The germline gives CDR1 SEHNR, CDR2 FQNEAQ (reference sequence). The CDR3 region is CASSFWGGTQYF. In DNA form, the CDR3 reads TGTGCCAGCAGCTTCTGGGGGGGGACCCAGTACTTC. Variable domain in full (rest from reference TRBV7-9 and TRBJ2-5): DTGVSQNPRHKITKRGQNVTFRCDPISEHNRLYWYRQTLGQGPEFLTYFQNEAQLEKSRLLSDRFSAERPKGSFSTLEIQRTEQGDSAMYLCASSFWGGTQYFGPGTRLLVL.

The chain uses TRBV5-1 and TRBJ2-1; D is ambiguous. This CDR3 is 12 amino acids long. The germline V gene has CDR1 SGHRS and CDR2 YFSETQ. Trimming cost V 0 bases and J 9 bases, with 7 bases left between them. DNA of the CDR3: TGCGCCAGCAGCTTGGTTGGCGGTGAGCAGTTCTTC. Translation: CASSLVGGEQFF.